One and the same sample provided the 28 T cell receptor beta chains below, sequenced in a study of blood T cell repertoires in COVID-19. The table came from immunoSEQ multiplex PCR; TCRdb's copy has only in-frame clones and leaves some out. The data contain about 45,000 clones, 83% of them singletons. The sequencing sample was made of peripheral blood. All receptors derive from a man aged 80 or over in a cohort sampled during active COVID-19.

Only one count was recorded for this clone. Other DNA sequences from this sample encode an identical CDR3 as well. The J gene is TRBJ2-2, the V gene TRBV5-1; TRBD1 might be the D (5 bases). V was trimmed by 2 bases and J by 4 bases, leaving 9 bases between them. The germline V gene encodes CDR1 SGHRS and CDR2 YFSETQ. The CDR3 is 14 residues long. The CDR3 coding sequence is TGCGCCAGCAGCTTAGGGCAGGGCACCGGGGAGCTGTTTTTT. Translation: CASSLGQGTGELFF.

J is TRBJ2-1 and V is TRBV2; 9 positions agree with TRBD1. The CDR3 extends over 13 amino acids. Losses at the gene ends were 10 bases for V and 8 bases for J; bases not matched to a gene: 9. CDR1 and CDR2 from the germline V gene are SNHLY and FYNNEI. In DNA form, the CDR3 reads TGTGCCATCCCGGGACAGGGTCGTTATGAGCAGTTCTTC. It yields the protein CAIPGQGRYEQFF. The full variable domain, in which reference TRBV2 and TRBJ2-1 provide the parts outside the CDR3, is EPEVTQTPSHQVTQMGQEVILRCVPISNHLYFYWYRQILGQKVEFLVSFYNNEISEKSEIFDDQFSVERPDGSNFTLKIRSTKLEDSAMYFCAIPGQGRYEQFFGPGTRLTVL.

The chain employs TRBV5-4 and TRBJ2-3, with 7 bases fitting TRBD2. This CDR3 has 14 amino acids. The germline V gene has CDR1 SGHNT and CDR2 YYREEE (reference sequence). V lost 2 bases and J lost 5; bases outside the gene matches: 5. The CDR3 DNA is TGTGCCAGCAGCTTATCGCGGGAGCTAGATACGCAGTATTTT. Protein product: CASSLSRELDTQYF.

The CDR3 protein is CASSPRDSQLGTQYF. The CDR3 nucleotides are TGCGCCAGCAGCCCCCGGGACAGCCAGCTGGGGACCCAGTACTTC. The chain combines TRBV4-1 with TRBJ2-5; 7 nucleotides line up with TRBD1. The CDR3 spans 15 residues. Germline trimming cut 4 bases from V and 7 bases from J; bases unmatched to any gene: 12. Germline CDR1 and CDR2: MGHRA and YSYEKL.

The chain employs TRBV12-5 and TRBJ2-5; TRBD1 aligns across 12 bases. The CDR3 loop spans 15 amino acids. The J segment lost 5 bases and the V segment lost 5 bases, leaving 6 bases of the junction unmatched. Germline V gives CDR1 LGHNT, CDR2 FRNRAP. In DNA form, the CDR3 reads TGTGCTAGTGGTAAGGGACAGGGGGCTTGGGAGACCCAGTACTTC. It translates to CASGKGQGAWETQYF.

Written as DNA, the CDR3 is TGTGCCAGCAGCAAACCGGGACACACCTATAATTCACCCCTCCACTTT. It translates to CASSKPGHTYNSPLHF. V and J are TRBV11-2 and TRBJ1-6; TRBD1 might be the D (6 bases). The CDR3 covers 16 residues. Trimming cost V 5 bases and J 2 bases, with 13 bases left between them. Looked up from germline, CDR1 is SGHAT and CDR2 is FQNNGV.

This chain links TRBV2 with TRBJ1-2, with a tentative D call TRBD1 (6 bases). Germline lookup yields CDR1 SNHLY and CDR2 FYNNEI. With 4 bases removed from V and 4 bases from J, the gap between germline ends came to 13 bases. This CDR3 contains 14 residues. DNA of the CDR3: TGTGCCAGCAGTGTCTGGGGGCAGGGCTATGGCTACACCTTC. Translation: CASSVWGQGYGYTF.

The J gene is TRBJ2-7, the V gene TRBV7-9; TRBD2 might be the D (6 bases). V gave up 4 bases and J gave up 6 bases, with 10 bases separating them. Germline V gene lookup returns CDR1 SEHNR and CDR2 FQNEAQ (reference sequence). CDR3 length: 12 amino acids. The CDR3 DNA sequence: TGTGCCAGCAGCTCACCGGGACTCGAGCAGTACTTC. Encoded protein: CASSSPGLEQYF.

This clone has only one observation. The chain has TRBV20-1 and TRBJ1-1; D not resolved. V shed 7 bases and J shed 5 bases, with 8 bases lying between them. The CDR3 extends over 10 amino acids. Germline V gene lookup returns CDR1 DFQATT and CDR2 SNEGSKA (reference sequence). CDR3 sequence (DNA): TGCAGTGGTGGGAGGACTGAAGCTTTCTTT. Translated: CSGGRTEAFF.

The gene calls are TRBV7-2 and TRBJ2-7; 8 nucleotides line up with TRBD2. The CDR3 consists of 15 residues. In germline, CDR1 is SGHTA, CDR2 FQGNSA. V trimming: 6 bases; J trimming: 3 bases; junction bases outside the gene matches: 10. The CDR3 DNA reads TGTGCCAGCAGTCGGGGGGGAGGGCGCCTCTACGAGCAGTACTTC. It codes for CASSRGGGRLYEQYF.

This clone was seen a handful of times. The chain combines TRBV5-1 with TRBJ1-1; no firm D call. The germline V gene has CDR1 SGHRS and CDR2 YFSETQ. The CDR3 covers 16 residues. Trimming took 0 bases from V and 1 from J, leaving 13 bases between them. CDR3 coding DNA: TGCGCCAGCAGCTTGGCCCAGGTGATTGAGAACACTGAAGCTTTCTTT. This translates into CASSLAQVIENTEAFF.

The chain carries TRBV27 and TRBJ2-1, with TRBD1 matching over 7 bases. Germline assignment: CDR1 MNHEY and CDR2 SMNVEV (reference sequence). The CDR3 has 16 amino acids. The junction had 19 bases not matched to a gene; V was cut back by 5 bases and J by 12 bases. This chain's CDR3 is CASSPQQGIVGTAQFF. As DNA, the CDR3 is TGTGCCAGCAGTCCGCAACAGGGTATTGTGGGGACAGCGCAGTTCTTC.

The table lists this clone with a count of one. The chain joins TRBV7-2 to TRBJ1-5; no firm D call. This CDR3 has 14 residues. Trimming shortened V by 2 bases and J by 0 bases, and 5 bases separated the two germline ends. CDR1 and CDR2 from the germline V gene are SGHTA and FQGNSA. CDR3 loop: CASSLTSSNQPQHF. The CDR3 DNA is TGTGCCAGCAGCTTAACAAGTAGCAATCAGCCCCAGCATTTT.

The V gene is TRBV7-6, the J gene TRBJ2-5; 8 bases match TRBD2. Losses at the gene ends were 4 bases for V and 8 bases for J; bases not matched to a gene: 12. Germline V gives CDR1 SGHVS, CDR2 FNYEAQ. CDR3 length: 15 amino acids. Written as DNA, the CDR3 is TGTGCCAGCAGCTCAATAGCGGGGCTCAGCGCAACCCAGTACTTC. It is translated as CASSSIAGLSATQYF. Full variable domain (remainder filled in from reference TRBV7-6 and TRBJ2-5): GAGVSQSPRYKVTKRGQDVALRCDPISGHVSLYWYRQALGQGPEFLTYFNYEAQQDKSGLPNDRFSAERPEGSISTLTIQRTEQRDSAMYRCASSSIAGLSATQYFGPGTRLLVL.

The chain has TRBV20-1 and TRBJ2-7, with D unclear. The V gene lost 3 bases and the J gene lost 7 bases, with 10 bases spanning the gap. The germline V gene has CDR1 DFQATT and CDR2 SNEGSKA (reference sequence). The CDR3 totals 11 residues. The CDR3 nucleotides read TGCAGTGCTAGGGAGAAGTGGGAGCAGTACTTC. It translates to CSAREKWEQYF.

The chain carries TRBV28 and TRBJ1-2, with 8 bases identical to TRBD1. Germline CDR1 and CDR2: MDHEN and SYDVKM. The CDR3 runs to 15 residues. The trim removed 5 bases at V and 6 bases at J, leaving 11 bases unmatched. The CDR3 nucleotides read TGTGCCAGCAGTCCGACAGGGGATAGCCCACATGGCTACACCTTC. It codes for CASSPTGDSPHGYTF.

CDR3 nucleotides: TGTGCCAGCACCCTAATTATACAGGCGGCAAACACCATATATTTT. Translating gives CASTLIIQAANTIYF. J is TRBJ1-3 and V is TRBV7-2; TRBD1 might be the D (5 bases). Per the germline V gene, CDR1 is SGHTA and CDR2 is FQGNSA. The CDR3 totals 15 residues. V was pared by 7 bases and J by 6 bases, with 19 bases between.

The chain recombines TRBV5-3 with TRBJ2-3; 8 nucleotides agree with TRBD2. Being an ORF, TRBV5-3 has a function that is uncertain. The CDR3 runs 13 residues. The ends lost 9 bases at V and 0 bases at J; junction bases unmatched: 3. In DNA, the CDR3 is TGTGCCAAACTAGCGGCTAGCACAGATACGCAGTATTTT. Protein sequence: CAKLAASTDTQYF.

The chain links TRBV11-3 to TRBJ2-1, with a weak D call TRBD1 (5 bases). Trimming cost V 5 bases and J 2 bases, with 10 bases left between them. The CDR3 length is 14 residues. Germline-derived CDR1 and CDR2 are SGHNT and YENEEA. The CDR3 region is CASSHQGTYNEQFF. The CDR3 coding sequence is TGTGCCAGCAGCCATCAGGGTACCTACAATGAGCAGTTCTTC.

The rearrangement links TRBV5-1 to TRBJ2-3; TRBD1 agrees at 8 bases. The CDR3 sequence is 14 residues long. Germline loops: CDR1 SGHRS, CDR2 YFSETQ. J gave up 5 bases and V 2 bases, and 4 bases lay outside the gene matches. The CDR3 protein is CASSFGQGGDTQYF. The CDR3 DNA is TGCGCCAGCAGCTTCGGACAGGGTGGAGATACGCAGTATTTT.

The chain is built from TRBV9 and TRBJ2-5, with TRBD2 as a possible D gene (5 bases). The CDR3 is made up of 16 amino acids. Trimming cost V 4 bases and J 1 base, with 17 bases left between them. The V gene's germline CDR1 is SGDLS and CDR2 YYNGEE. The CDR3 DNA reads as TGTGCCAGCAGCCCGGGCCTGAGGGCCGGCCAAGAGACCCAGTACTTC. Residues: CASSPGLRAGQETQYF.

The sample holds one count of this clone. This rearrangement joins TRBV7-9 to TRBJ2-7; D gene uncertain. Trimming removed 1 base from V and 1 base from J, with 5 bases in between. This CDR3 is 13 amino acids long. Germline-derived CDR1 and CDR2 are SEHNR and FQNEAQ (reference sequence). The CDR3 loop is CASSLDRSYEQYF. For the CDR3, the DNA is TGTGCCAGCAGCTTAGACAGATCCTACGAGCAGTACTTC. Full variable domain (outside the CDR3, taken from reference TRBV7-9 and TRBJ2-7): DTGVSQNPRHKITKRGQNVTFRCDPISEHNRLYWYRQTLGQGPEFLTYFQNEAQLEKSRLLSDRFSAERPKGSFSTLEIQRTEQGDSAMYLCASSLDRSYEQYFGPGTRLTVT.

This clone was recorded once. The genes are TRBV6-5 and TRBJ2-7; TRBD2 is a possible D gene (7 bases). Germline CDR1 MNHEY, CDR2 SVGAGI. This CDR3 contains 14 residues. V was clipped by 7 bases and J by 0 bases, with 13 bases between them. This chain's CDR3 is CASMRGLGSYEQYF. The CDR3 bases are TGTGCCAGCATGCGGGGGCTTGGCTCCTACGAGCAGTACTTC.

This clone was picked up a small number of times. The chain combines TRBV6-6 with TRBJ2-7, with TRBD2 matching 10 bases. Germline V CDR1 and CDR2: MNHNY, SVGAGI (reference sequence). Germline trimming cut 5 bases from V and 4 bases from J; bases unmatched to any gene: 5. The CDR3 runs 14 residues. CDR3 loop: CASSPRTSGYEQYF. The DNA of the CDR3 is TGTGCCAGCAGTCCCAGGACTAGCGGATACGAGCAGTACTTC.

The chain links TRBV7-2 to TRBJ2-1, with D uncertain. The CDR3 covers 11 residues. V was shortened by 5 bases and J by 8 bases, with 7 bases between the two germline ends. Germline values: CDR1 SGHTA, CDR2 FQGNSA. CDR3 sequence: CASSARYEQFF. CDR3 coding DNA: TGTGCCAGCAGCGCCAGGTATGAGCAGTTCTTC.

The chain is built from TRBV7-2 and TRBJ2-7; D possibly corresponds to TRBD1 (7 bases). The CDR3 has 14 residues. Trimming pared 4 bases from V and 4 bases from J, leaving 14 bases between. Per the germline V gene, CDR1 is SGHTA and CDR2 is FQGNSA. The CDR3 coding sequence is TGTGCCAGCAGCTCCGCGGGACAGACGTACGAGCAGTACTTC. Translation: CASSSAGQTYEQYF.

In this sample, this clone turned up a few times. CDR3 in DNA: TGTGCCAGCAGCTCCAGGGGCGGCTACGAGCAGTACTTC. Protein product: CASSSRGGYEQYF. The chain couples TRBV11-3 to TRBJ2-7; possibly TRBD1 for D (6 bases). Germline CDR1 SGHNT, CDR2 YENEEA. Trimming removed 4 bases at V and 3 bases at J, with 10 bases between. This CDR3 contains 13 residues.

This chain joins TRBV5-5 and TRBJ1-2, with 9 bases that match TRBD1. Germline V gene lookup returns CDR1 SGHKS and CDR2 YYEKEE (reference sequence). J was trimmed by 6 bases and V by 2 bases; bases with no gene match: 11. The CDR3 consists of 16 residues. The CDR3 protein is CASSLTYRDRVHGYTF. The CDR3 coding sequence is TGTGCCAGCAGCTTAACATACCGGGACAGGGTCCATGGCTACACCTTC.